One T cell receptor (beta chain) is described in this entry. The entry originates in a study of blood T cell repertoires in COVID-19. Whole-study context: Whether acute or convalescent, the COVID-19 samples came from the United States, Italy and Spain. T cells, B-cell-depleted T cells, or PBMCs provided the cDNA or gDNA that served as material.

Authors' methods: Reference gene primers were amplified, and this amplification served to estimate nucleated cell counts. Sequencing used immunoSEQ multiplex PCR; TCRdb keeps in-frame clones, though not all of them. From that table come the V and J calls and clone size; the DNA was used to work out D and trimming. This table has fewer than 300,000 clones, more than 75% appearing once. Cohort allocation depended upon clinical history that participants reported. Germline V CDR1 and CDR2: LNHDA, SQIVND (reference sequence). The V segment lost 4 bases and the J segment 3 bases; nucleotides outside the gene matches: 8. This CDR3 has 15 amino acids.

This sequence joins TRBV19 and TRBJ1-1; 7 nucleotides match TRBD1. This TCR derives from a woman aged 40 to 55 with acute COVID-19. The sample taken for sequencing was PBMCs or T cells enriched from blood (not recorded which). The CDR3: CASSNPGQTDTEAFF. CDR3 DNA: TGTGCCAGTAGTAATCCGGGACAGACGGACACTGAAGCTTTCTTT. The whole variable domain, remainder taken from reference TRBV19 and TRBJ1-1, is DGGITQSPKYLFRKEGQNVTLSCEQNLNHDAMYWYRQDPGQGLRLIYYSQIVNDFQKGDIAEGYSVSREKKESFPLTVTSAQKNPTAFYLCASSNPGQTDTEAFFGQGTRLTVV.